The next 32 T cell receptor beta chains were all read from a single sample in a study of OX40 agonist ivuxolimab in advanced cancers. Produced via immunoSEQ multiplex PCR; TCRdb's table is partial and in-frame only. Of 60,000 to 75,000 clones in the sample, roughly 86% were seen once. The sequencing here drew on CD4+ or CD8+ T cells sorted from blood, taken in a trial of the OX40 agonist ivuxolimab. Every receptor here comes from an adult with an advanced solid tumor such as melanoma, head and neck, liver or kidney cancer.

V gene TRBV27 combines with J gene TRBJ2-1; 11 bases line up with TRBD2. V lost 4 bases, J lost 9 bases, and 11 bases stayed unmatched. The germline gives CDR1 MNHEY, CDR2 SMNVEV (reference sequence). The CDR3 consists of 16 residues. The CDR3 sequence is CASSSLELAGASEQFF. The DNA for the CDR3 is TGTGCCAGCAGTTCCCTCGAACTAGCGGGAGCAAGTGAGCAGTTCTTC.

CDR3 coding DNA: TGTGCCAGCAGCCTCAGGGGGGAATGGAATACGCAGTATTTT. The encoded protein is CASSLRGEWNTQYF. The rearrangement uses TRBV6-5 and TRBJ2-3, with a possible D match to TRBD1 (7 bases). With 6 bases removed from V and 7 bases from J, the gap between germline ends came to 17 bases. From germline, CDR1 is MNHEY and CDR2 SVGAGI. The CDR3 totals 14 residues.

V and J are TRBV2 and TRBJ1-1, with D unresolved. Trimming stripped 6 bases from V and 0 bases from J, with 14 bases between. Germline loops: CDR1 SNHLY, CDR2 FYNNEI. The CDR3 extends over 15 amino acids. CDR3 DNA sequence: TGTGCCAGCAGGACTCCACAGTCCGTGAACACTGAAGCTTTCTTT. Its protein product is CASRTPQSVNTEAFF.

The chain links TRBV6-5 to TRBJ2-3; no clear D gene. V lost 1 base and J lost 7, with 3 bases in between. Germline CDR1 is MNHEY and CDR2 is SVGAGI. This CDR3 comprises 11 residues. The CDR3: CASSYLNTQYF. DNA of the CDR3: TGTGCCAGCAGTTACTTAAATACGCAGTATTTT.

The chain couples TRBV29-1 to TRBJ2-2, with no clear D. The V end was cut by 0 bases, the J end by 4 bases, with 12 bases between. The CDR3 sequence is 15 residues long. Germline assignment: CDR1 SQVTM and CDR2 ANQGSEA. The CDR3 sequence: CSVEDQRALTGELFF. DNA of the CDR3: TGCAGCGTTGAAGATCAACGGGCCCTCACCGGGGAGCTGTTTTTT.

The chain couples TRBV6-6 to TRBJ2-7, with TRBD2 as a possible D gene (6 bases). Per germline, CDR1 MNHNY and CDR2 SVGAGI (reference sequence). Trimming pared 4 bases from V and 2 bases from J, leaving 9 bases between. This CDR3 region has 13 residues. The CDR3 loop is CASSSAGPYEQYF. For the CDR3, the DNA is TGTGCCAGCAGTTCAGCGGGTCCCTACGAGCAGTACTTC.

The gene calls are TRBV5-4 and TRBJ2-7, with 13 positions matching TRBD2. CDR1 is SGHNT, CDR2 YYREEE, per germline (reference sequence). The CDR3 contains 16 residues. Trimming removed 0 bases from V and 6 bases from J; junction bases left unmatched: 6. CDR3 in amino acids: CASSLGGLAGRSEQYF. In nucleotides, the CDR3 is TGTGCCAGCAGCTTGGGGGGACTAGCGGGAAGAAGCGAGCAGTACTTC.

The V gene is TRBV15, the J gene TRBJ2-1, with TRBD2 matching over 13 bases. The CDR3 has 15 residues. Per germline, CDR1 LNHNV and CDR2 YYDKDF (reference sequence). Germline trimming cut 0 bases from V and 10 bases from J; bases unmatched to any gene: 3. The CDR3 bases are TGTGCCACCAGCAGAGAACTAGCGGGGGGGTGGGAGCAGTTCTTC. This sequence encodes CATSRELAGGWEQFF.

The chain combines TRBV28 with TRBJ1-2; possibly TRBD1 for D (5 bases). The germline V and J ends were trimmed by 6 bases and 8 bases, with 13 bases remaining between them. CDR1 MDHEN and CDR2 SYDVKM come from the germline V gene. The CDR3 totals 12 residues. The CDR3 DNA reads TGTGCCAGCAGCCCGGGACGGTTGGGCTACACCTTC. Encoded protein: CASSPGRLGYTF.

This chain connects TRBV6-5 to TRBJ2-7; 8 nucleotides match TRBD2. The V and J ends lost 6 bases and 6 bases, in that order; junction bases with no gene match: 7. The V gene's germline CDR1 is MNHEY and CDR2 SVGAGI. The CDR3 has 13 residues. The CDR3 is CASRTGLGGEQYF. Here the CDR3 DNA reads TGTGCCAGCAGAACGGGACTAGGAGGCGAGCAGTACTTC.

The chain links TRBV28 to TRBJ2-7, with unresolved D. V lost 6 bases to trimming and J lost 6 bases, with 18 bases between them. This CDR3 is built from 14 residues. The germline V gene has CDR1 MDHEN and CDR2 SYDVKM. The CDR3 loop reads CASSNVGPEGEQYF. The CDR3, as DNA: TGTGCCAGCAGCAATGTAGGACCGGAAGGCGAGCAGTACTTC.

The chain recombines TRBV19 with TRBJ2-5, with a possible D match to TRBD2 (5 bases). CDR1 and CDR2 from the germline V gene are LNHDA and SQIVND (reference sequence). With 4 bases removed from V and 5 bases from J, the gap between germline ends came to 11 bases. The CDR3 length is 13 residues. In DNA, the CDR3 is TGTGCCAGTAGTAAAATAACGGGGGAGACCCAGTACTTC. Its translation is CASSKITGETQYF.

This chain joins TRBV11-2 and TRBJ2-1; D assignment may be TRBD1 or TRBD2 (5 bases each). The ends were cut back, 7 bases at V and 0 bases at J, with 16 bases in the middle. The CDR3 spans 16 residues. CDR1 and CDR2 from the germline V gene are SGHAT and FQNNGV. The chain's CDR3 is CASTPFAGSSYNEQFF. The CDR3, as DNA: TGTGCCAGCACCCCTTTTGCAGGGAGCTCCTACAATGAGCAGTTCTTC.

Notes on this clone: The sample contains more than one DNA sequence encoding this CDR3. J is TRBJ1-1 and V is TRBV28; D uncertain. The V gene lost 2 bases and the J gene lost 1 base, with 5 bases spanning the gap. This CDR3 comprises 13 residues. From germline, CDR1 is MDHEN and CDR2 SYDVKM. The CDR3 coding sequence is TGTGCCAGCAGTTTACGGGAGAACACTGAAGCTTTCTTT. Translating gives CASSLRENTEAFF.

The gene calls are TRBV9 and TRBJ2-2; D remains unclear. The germline V gene has CDR1 SGDLS and CDR2 YYNGEE. The CDR3 extends over 11 amino acids. V dropped 5 bases and J dropped 4 bases, with 3 bases sitting between them. CDR3 in amino acids: CASRSTGELFF. As DNA, the CDR3 is TGTGCCAGCAGGTCCACCGGGGAGCTGTTTTTT. The full variable domain, in which reference TRBV9 and TRBJ2-2 provide the parts outside the CDR3, is DSGVTQTPKHLITATGQRVTLRCSPRSGDLSVYWYQQSLDQGLQFLIQYYNGEERAKGNILERFSAQQFPDLHSELNLSSLELGDSALYFCASRSTGELFFGEGSRLTVL.

Concerning this clone itself: The germline gene is not matched at one end of the junction; a read error may be the cause. This sequence joins TRBV7-7 and TRBJ2-1, with D possibly matching TRBD1 (6 bases). This CDR3 contains 13 residues. Per the germline V gene, CDR1 is SSHAT and CDR2 is FNYEAQ (reference sequence). The CDR3 nucleotides are TGTGCTAGCAGCTTAAGGGGGAGCGATGAGCAGTTCTTC. Its translation: CASSLRGSDEQFF. Combining the CDR3 with reference TRBV7-7 and TRBJ2-1 gives the whole variable domain GAGVSQSPRYKVTKRGQDVTLRCDPISSHATLYWYQQALGQGPEFLTYFNYEAQPDKSGLPSDRFSAERPEGSISTLTIQRTEQRDSAMYRCASSLRGSDEQFFGPGTRLTVL.

The chain uses TRBV2 and TRBJ2-1; 10 bases fit TRBD1. The CDR3 spans 15 residues. J was trimmed by 8 bases and V by 1 base; bases with no gene match: 5. The V gene's germline CDR1 is SNHLY and CDR2 FYNNEI. For the CDR3, the DNA is TGTGCCAGCAGTGAAGTAGGACAGGGGGTCGATGAGCAGTTCTTC. Translated, it gives CASSEVGQGVDEQFF.

The V gene is TRBV19, the J gene TRBJ2-7; 9 nucleotides match TRBD1. Germline values: CDR1 LNHDA, CDR2 SQIVND (reference sequence). The trim removed 4 bases at V and 4 bases at J, leaving 2 bases unmatched. This CDR3 contains 13 residues. CDR3 in DNA: TGTGCCAGTAGTAGAGACAGGGGGTACGAGCAGTACTTC. It codes for CASSRDRGYEQYF.

The chain links TRBV7-4 to TRBJ1-1; TRBD1 is a possible D gene (6 bases). Germline CDR1 reads SGHVT; CDR2 reads SQSDAQ. The CDR3 has 15 amino acids. The germline V and J ends were trimmed by 1 base and 3 bases, with 12 bases remaining between them. The CDR3 here is CASSLVGGGHTEAFF. CDR3 coding DNA: TGTGCCAGCAGCTTAGTAGGGGGAGGGCACACTGAAGCTTTCTTT.

This clone was observed a single time. This chain's CDR3 is CASSHSRDGYSGNTIYF. For the CDR3, the DNA is TGTGCCAGCAGCCATAGCCGGGACGGGTACTCTGGAAACACCATATATTTT. The chain links TRBV13 to TRBJ1-3; maybe TRBD1 (5 bases). Per the germline V gene, CDR1 is PRHDT and CDR2 is FYEKMQ (reference sequence). The length of the CDR3 is 17 residues. V was clipped by 5 bases and J by 0 bases, with 17 bases between them.

This rearrangement joins TRBV18 to TRBJ1-5; a weak D match, TRBD1 (5 bases). Germline V gene sequence: CDR1 KGHSH, CDR2 LQKENI. Between the trimmed V and J ends, which lost 0 bases and 2 bases, there was a span of 5 bases. The length of the CDR3 is 14 residues. As DNA, the CDR3 is TGTGCCAGCTCACCACCGGGGGGCAATCAGCCCCAGCATTTT. Encoded protein: CASSPPGGNQPQHF. Full variable domain (outside the CDR3, taken from reference TRBV18 and TRBJ1-5): NAGVMQNPRHLVRRRGQEARLRCSPMKGHSHVYWYRQLPEEGLKFMVYLQKENIIDESGMPKERFSAEFPKEGPSILRIQQVVRGDSAAYFCASSPPGGNQPQHFGDGTRLSIL.

The chain employs TRBV15 and TRBJ2-2, with TRBD1 matching over 8 bases. The CDR3 extends over 16 amino acids. Germline CDR1 and CDR2: LNHNV and YYDKDF (reference sequence). V lost 1 base to trimming and J lost 7 bases; unmatched junction nucleotides: 8. For the CDR3, the DNA is TGTGCCACCAGCAGAGTGGGCTCAGGGGGCGGCGGGGAGCTGTTTTTT. Residues: CATSRVGSGGGGELFF.

The chain carries TRBV6-1 and TRBJ2-2, with D hard to call. V was shortened by 2 bases and J by 6 bases, with 7 bases between the two germline ends. This CDR3 comprises 13 residues. Germline V gives CDR1 MNHNS, CDR2 SASEGT. The CDR3 spells CASSELSAGELFF. The DNA for the CDR3 is TGTGCCAGCAGTGAACTGTCTGCCGGGGAGCTGTTTTTT.

In regard to this clone: The junction and the germline gene differ at one end; a read error may be behind it. This rearrangement joins TRBV7-7 to TRBJ2-3, with 13 bases identical to TRBD2. CDR3 length: 15 residues. Germline V gene data show CDR1 as SSHAT and CDR2 as FNYEAQ (reference sequence). CDR3 region: CASSLGLAGADTQYF. As DNA, the CDR3 is TGTGCTAGCAGCTTAGGACTAGCGGGAGCAGATACGCAGTATTTT.

CDR3 in DNA: TGTGCCTTCCCCGAGGGGGGAGGGATGGAAGCTTTCTTT. Its protein product is CAFPEGGGMEAFF. The V and J genes are TRBV30 and TRBJ1-1, with D possibly matching TRBD1 (6 bases). Trimming pared 7 bases from V and 8 bases from J, leaving 20 bases between. Germline V gene sequence: CDR1 GTSNPN, CDR2 SVGIG (reference sequence). This CDR3 contains 13 residues.

The gene calls are TRBV5-1 and TRBJ1-3; D remains ambiguous. This CDR3 contains 12 residues. Between the trimmed V and J ends, which lost 5 bases and 3 bases, there was a span of 6 bases. CDR1 and CDR2 (germline): SGHRS, YFSETQ. The CDR3 DNA reads as TGCGCCAGCAGTCTCCATGGAAACACCATATATTTT. Residues: CASSLHGNTIYF.

The CDR3 nucleotides read TGCGCCAGCAGCCCCGGGACACTCAGCTCCTATAATTCACCCCTCCACTTT. Translation gives CASSPGTLSSYNSPLHF. This chain connects TRBV10-2 to TRBJ1-6; D perhaps matches TRBD1 (6 bases). V lost 6 bases, J lost 0 bases, and 15 bases lay in between. The CDR3 has 17 residues. CDR1 WSHSY and CDR2 SAAADI come from the germline V gene.

The chain couples TRBV18 to TRBJ2-7; 7 nucleotides align to TRBD1. Germline lookup yields CDR1 KGHSH and CDR2 LQKENI. CDR3 length: 14 residues. V was pared by 6 bases and J by 7 bases, with 12 bases of the junction left unmatched. Here the CDR3 DNA reads TGTGCCAGCTCCCGGGACAGCCTCGACCAGGAGCAGTACTTC. Protein product: CASSRDSLDQEQYF.

The chain couples TRBV28 to TRBJ2-7, with D unresolved. This CDR3 region has 12 residues. With 4 bases removed from V and 4 bases from J, the gap between germline ends came to 8 bases. Germline loops: CDR1 MDHEN, CDR2 SYDVKM. CDR3 in DNA: TGTGCCAGCAGTTGGCAGATTTACGAGCAGTACTTC. Its protein product is CASSWQIYEQYF.

V and J are TRBV11-3 and TRBJ2-5; D ambiguous. The ends were cut back, 1 base at V and 1 base at J, with 10 bases in the middle. Germline V lookup: CDR1 SGHNT, CDR2 YENEEA. The CDR3 covers 15 residues. The CDR3 loop is CASSLGGKTQETQYF. The CDR3 DNA follows: TGTGCCAGCAGCTTAGGAGGCAAGACCCAAGAGACCCAGTACTTC. The whole variable domain, filled in from reference TRBV11-3 and TRBJ2-5, reads EAGVVQSPRYKIIEKKQPVAFWCNPISGHNTLYWYLQNLGQGPELLIRYENEEAVDDSQLPKDRFSAERLKGVDSTLKIQPAELGDSAVYLCASSLGGKTQETQYFGPGTRLLVL.

The CDR3 region is CASSYGAGDRLSYEQYF. The CDR3 DNA reads as TGTGCCAGCAGCTATGGGGCAGGTGACCGCCTAAGCTACGAGCAGTACTTC. The J gene is TRBJ2-7, the V gene TRBV7-8, with D perhaps TRBD1 (5 bases). Between the trimmed V and J ends, which lost 4 bases and 3 bases, there was a span of 22 bases. The germline CDR1 and CDR2 sequences are SGHVS and FQNEAQ. The CDR3 sequence is 17 residues long. Using reference TRBV7-8 and TRBJ2-7 for the parts outside the CDR3, the full variable domain is GAGVSQSPRYKVAKRGQDVALRCDPISGHVSLFWYQQALGQGPEFLTYFQNEAQLDKSGLPSDRFFAERPEGSVSTLKIQRTQQEDSAVYLCASSYGAGDRLSYEQYFGPGTRLTVT.

This clone came up a few times. V and J are TRBV7-2 and TRBJ2-5; TRBD2 matches at 7 bases. The germline V gene has CDR1 SGHTA and CDR2 FQGNSA. The V and J ends lost 2 bases and 5 bases, in that order; junction bases with no gene match: 11. CDR3 size: 16 residues. The DNA of the CDR3 is TGTGCCAGCAGCTTAAACCCACCTTCCGGGGGGGAGACCCAGTACTTC. The encoded protein is CASSLNPPSGGETQYF. Using reference TRBV7-2 and TRBJ2-5 for the parts outside the CDR3, the full variable domain is GAGVSQSPSNKVTEKGKDVELRCDPISGHTALYWYRQSLGQGLEFLIYFQGNSAPDKSGLPSDRFSAERTGGSVSTLTIQRTQQEDSAVYLCASSLNPPSGGETQYFGPGTRLLVL.